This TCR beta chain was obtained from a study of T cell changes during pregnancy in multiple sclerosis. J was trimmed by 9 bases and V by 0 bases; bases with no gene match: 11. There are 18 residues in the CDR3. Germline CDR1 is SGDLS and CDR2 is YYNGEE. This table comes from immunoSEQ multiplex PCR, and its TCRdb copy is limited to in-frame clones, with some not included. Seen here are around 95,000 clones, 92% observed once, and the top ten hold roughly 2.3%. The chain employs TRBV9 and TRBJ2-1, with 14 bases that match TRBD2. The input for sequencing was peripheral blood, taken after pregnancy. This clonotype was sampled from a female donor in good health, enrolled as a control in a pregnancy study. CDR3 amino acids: CASSVAPTSGGASGEQFF. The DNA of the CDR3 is TGTGCCAGCAGCGTAGCTCCGACTAGCGGGGGGGCCAGTGGTGAGCAGTTCTTC.